Below, one T cell receptor (beta chain) is given with its context. Trimming stripped 2 bases from V and 4 bases from J, with 8 bases between. Per germline, CDR1 SGHRS and CDR2 YFSETQ. The CDR3 is made up of 13 amino acids. This specimen belongs to a study of identical twins. TCRdb re-derived calls from the 5' RACE reads in MiXCR, one entry per CDR3 protein. This sample has about 690,000 distinct CDR3 sequences, with around 21% found just once. The same sample was also used in a study of T cells expressing NK-cell markers.

Sequenced sample: PBMCs. This clonotype was sampled from a woman younger than 30 in good health. This chain joins TRBV5-1 and TRBJ2-3, with D unresolved. This chain's CDR3 is CASSFPVADTQYF. In DNA form, the CDR3 reads TGCGCCAGCAGCTTCCCAGTCGCAGATACGCAGTATTTT. Drawing the rest from reference TRBV5-1 and TRBJ2-3, the complete variable domain is KAGVTQTPRYLIKTRGQQVTLSCSPISGHRSVSWYQQTPGQGLQFLFEYFSETQRNKGNFPGRFSGRQFSNSRSEMNVSTLELGDSALYLCASSFPVADTQYFGPGTRLTVL.